Below, one T cell receptor (beta chain) is given with its context. Antigen unknown. The study subjected TCRalpha and TCRbeta cDNA to two nested PCRs of approximately 16 and 10 cycles. TCRdb reprocessed the 5' RACE reads and stores each CDR3 protein as one record, lacking DNA. The sample has more than 110,000 distinct CDR3 sequences. CDR1 is SGDLS, CDR2 YYNGEE, per germline. The CDR3 spans 18 residues. This entry belongs to a study of monozygotic twins with inflammatory bowel disease. Notes on the study in general: Support was lacking for any single strong IBD-associated signal or clonotype. Especially with disease activity, IBD patients shared fewer clonotypes with others than healthy twins did. IBD patients showed reduced TCRbeta diversity (inverse Simpson) versus healthy co-twins.

Sequenced material: blood. The rearrangement uses TRBV9 and TRBJ2-6; TCRdb names TRBD1, which stays unverified in the absence of DNA. This receptor was identified in a human donor with ulcerative colitis or Crohn's disease, or a healthy co-twin of an affected twin (not recorded which). The CDR3 sequence: CASSTSGTPVSGANVLTF.